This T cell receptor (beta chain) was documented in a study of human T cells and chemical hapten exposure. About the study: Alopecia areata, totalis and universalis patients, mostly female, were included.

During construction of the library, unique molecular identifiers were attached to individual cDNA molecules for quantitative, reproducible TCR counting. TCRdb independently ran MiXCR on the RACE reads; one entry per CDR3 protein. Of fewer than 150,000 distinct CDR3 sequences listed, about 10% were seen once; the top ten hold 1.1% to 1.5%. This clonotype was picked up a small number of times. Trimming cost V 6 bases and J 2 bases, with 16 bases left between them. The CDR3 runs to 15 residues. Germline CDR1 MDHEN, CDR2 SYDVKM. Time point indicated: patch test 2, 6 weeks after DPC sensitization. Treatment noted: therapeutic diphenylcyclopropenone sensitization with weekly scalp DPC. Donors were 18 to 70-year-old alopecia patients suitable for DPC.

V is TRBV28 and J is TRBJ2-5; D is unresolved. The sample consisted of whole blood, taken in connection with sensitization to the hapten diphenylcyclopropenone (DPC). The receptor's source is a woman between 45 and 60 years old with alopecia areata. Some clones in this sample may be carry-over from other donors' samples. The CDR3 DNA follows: TGTGCCAGCAGCCCAAGGGTGGCGGATCAAGAGACCCAGTACTTC. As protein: CASSPRVADQETQYF.